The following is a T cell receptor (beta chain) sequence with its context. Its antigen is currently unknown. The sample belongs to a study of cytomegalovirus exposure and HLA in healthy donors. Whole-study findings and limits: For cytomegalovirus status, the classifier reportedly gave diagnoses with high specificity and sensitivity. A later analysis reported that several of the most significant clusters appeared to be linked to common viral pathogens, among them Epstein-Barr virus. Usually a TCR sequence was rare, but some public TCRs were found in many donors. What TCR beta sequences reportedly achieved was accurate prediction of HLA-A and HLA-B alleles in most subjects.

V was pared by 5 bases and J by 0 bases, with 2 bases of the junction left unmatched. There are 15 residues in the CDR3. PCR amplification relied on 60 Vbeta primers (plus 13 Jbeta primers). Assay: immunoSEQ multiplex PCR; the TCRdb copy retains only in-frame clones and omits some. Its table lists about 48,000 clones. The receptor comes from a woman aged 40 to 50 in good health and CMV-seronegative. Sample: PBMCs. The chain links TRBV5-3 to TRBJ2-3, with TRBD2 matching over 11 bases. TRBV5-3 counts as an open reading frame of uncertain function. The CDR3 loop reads CARRRTSGSTDTQYF. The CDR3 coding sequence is TGTGCCAGAAGGCGGACTAGCGGGAGCACAGATACGCAGTATTTT.